The 2 T cell receptor beta chains listed next were all sequenced from one sample in a study of T-cell reconstitution after alpha-beta-depleted transplantation in children. Researchers prepared the TCRbeta library using unique molecular identifiers, the study reports. Each CDR3 protein gets one entry after TCRdb re-called the PCR reads with MiXCR. Here the sample spans about 58,000 distinct CDR3 sequences, 44% being singletons. Source: PBMCs, mostly from graft donor cells, taken 360 days after TCRalphabeta/CD19-depleted stem cell transplant. The source is a male patient younger than 18 who had a stem cell transplant for acute lymphoblastic leukemia, so the T cells may come from the graft donor.

This chain connects TRBV7-8 to TRBJ2-7; D is possibly TRBD1 (5 bases). Per germline, CDR1 SGHVS and CDR2 FQNEAQ. This CDR3 has 13 residues. The V end lost 1 base, the J end lost 3 bases, and 7 bases lay between the germline ends. CDR3 in amino acids: CASSLEGYYEQYF. The CDR3 nucleotides read TGTGCCAGCAGCTTAGAGGGGTACTACGAGCAGTACTTC.

V and J are TRBV5-1 and TRBJ2-3; D uncertain. The CDR3 is made up of 12 amino acids. Germline V gene data show CDR1 as SGHRS and CDR2 as YFSETQ. Trimming removed 6 bases from V and 8 bases from J, with 13 bases in between. The CDR3 DNA is TGCGCCAGCATCGGCCCCCTCTTTACGCAGTATTTT. Its protein is CASIGPLFTQYF.